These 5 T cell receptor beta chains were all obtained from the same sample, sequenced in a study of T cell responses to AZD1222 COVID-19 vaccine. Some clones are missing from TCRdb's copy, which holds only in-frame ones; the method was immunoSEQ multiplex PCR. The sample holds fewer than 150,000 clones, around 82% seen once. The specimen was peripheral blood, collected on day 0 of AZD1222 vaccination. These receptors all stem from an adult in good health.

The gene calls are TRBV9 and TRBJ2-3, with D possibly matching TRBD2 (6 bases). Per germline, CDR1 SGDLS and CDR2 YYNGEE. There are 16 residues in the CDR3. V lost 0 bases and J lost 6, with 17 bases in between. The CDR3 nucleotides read TGTGCCAGCAGCGTAGAGGCGGGGCAGGGACGGGATACGCAGTATTTT. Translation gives CASSVEAGQGRDTQYF. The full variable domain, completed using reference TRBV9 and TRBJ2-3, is DSGVTQTPKHLITATGQRVTLRCSPRSGDLSVYWYQQSLDQGLQFLIQYYNGEERAKGNILERFSAQQFPDLHSELNLSSLELGDSALYFCASSVEAGQGRDTQYFGPGTRLTVL.

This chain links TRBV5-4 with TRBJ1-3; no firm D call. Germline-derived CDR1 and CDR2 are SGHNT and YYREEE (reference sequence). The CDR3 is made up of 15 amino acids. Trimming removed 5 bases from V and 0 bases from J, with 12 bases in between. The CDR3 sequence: CASSQTESSGNTIYF. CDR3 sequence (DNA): TGTGCCAGCAGTCAAACAGAGTCCTCTGGAAACACCATATATTTT.

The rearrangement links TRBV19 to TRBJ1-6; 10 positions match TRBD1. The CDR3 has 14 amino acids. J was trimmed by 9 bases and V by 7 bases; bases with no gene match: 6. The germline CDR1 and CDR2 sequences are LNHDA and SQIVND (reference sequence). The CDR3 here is CASTKGQGFSPLHF. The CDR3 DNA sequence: TGTGCCAGTACCAAGGGACAGGGGTTTTCACCCCTCCACTTT.

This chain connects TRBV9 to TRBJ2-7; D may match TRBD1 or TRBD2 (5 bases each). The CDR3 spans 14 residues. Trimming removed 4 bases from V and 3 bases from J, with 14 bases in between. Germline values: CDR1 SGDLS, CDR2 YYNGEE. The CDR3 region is CASSSRDGGYEQYF. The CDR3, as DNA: TGTGCCAGCAGCTCACGGGACGGTGGCTACGAGCAGTACTTC.

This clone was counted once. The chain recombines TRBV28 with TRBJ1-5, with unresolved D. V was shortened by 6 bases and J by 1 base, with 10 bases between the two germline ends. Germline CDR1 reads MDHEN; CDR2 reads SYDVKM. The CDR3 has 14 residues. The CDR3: CASRSTTSNQPQHF. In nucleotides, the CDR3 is TGTGCCAGCAGATCGACTACGAGCAATCAGCCCCAGCATTTT.